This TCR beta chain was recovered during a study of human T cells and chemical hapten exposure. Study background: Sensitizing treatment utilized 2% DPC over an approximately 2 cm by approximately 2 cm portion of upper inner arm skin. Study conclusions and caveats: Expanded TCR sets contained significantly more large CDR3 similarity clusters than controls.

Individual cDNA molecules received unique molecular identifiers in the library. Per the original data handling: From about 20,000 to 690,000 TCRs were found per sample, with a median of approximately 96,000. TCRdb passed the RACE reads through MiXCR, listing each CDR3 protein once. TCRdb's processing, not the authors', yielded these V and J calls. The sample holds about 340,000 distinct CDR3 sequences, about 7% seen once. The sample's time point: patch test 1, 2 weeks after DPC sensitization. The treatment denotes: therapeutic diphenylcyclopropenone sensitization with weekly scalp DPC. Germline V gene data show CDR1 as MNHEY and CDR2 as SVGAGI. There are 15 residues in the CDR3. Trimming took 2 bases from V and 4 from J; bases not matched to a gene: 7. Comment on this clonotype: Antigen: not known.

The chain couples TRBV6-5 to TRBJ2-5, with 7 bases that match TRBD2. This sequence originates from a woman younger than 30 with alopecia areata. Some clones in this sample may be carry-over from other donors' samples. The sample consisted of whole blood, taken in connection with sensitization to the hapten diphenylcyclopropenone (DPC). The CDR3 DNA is TGTGCCAGCAGTTACCGGGACTGGGGGGGAGAGACCCAGTACTTC. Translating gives CASSYRDWGGETQYF.